This T cell receptor (beta chain) emerged from a study of control samples from healthy donors and cancer patients. TCRdb's copy holds only in-frame clones and misses some; the assay was immunoSEQ multiplex PCR. The table includes under 100,000 clones, approximately 95% detected once. What was sequenced was blood. The receptor was derived from a woman aged 25 to 39 in good health.

CDR3 loop: CASSEPGREAKNIQYF. CDR3 in DNA: TGTGCCAGTAGTGAGCCAGGGAGGGAAGCCAAAAACATTCAGTACTTC. The chain joins TRBV19 to TRBJ2-4; TRBD2 matches 7 bases. Germline V gene lookup returns CDR1 LNHDA and CDR2 SQIVND (reference sequence). The J segment lost 0 bases and the V segment lost 5 bases, leaving 7 bases of the junction unmatched. This CDR3 is 16 amino acids long.